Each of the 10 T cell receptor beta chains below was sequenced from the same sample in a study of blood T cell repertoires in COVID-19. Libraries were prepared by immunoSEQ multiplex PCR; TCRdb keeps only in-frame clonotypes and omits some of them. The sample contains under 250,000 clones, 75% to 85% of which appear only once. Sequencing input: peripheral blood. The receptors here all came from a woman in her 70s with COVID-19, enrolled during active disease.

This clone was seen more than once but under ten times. The CDR3 here is CASRGQGGIYEQYF. CDR3 in DNA: TGTGCCAGCCGGGGACAGGGGGGAATCTACGAGCAGTACTTC. V gene TRBV28 combines with J gene TRBJ2-7; 11 bases map to TRBD1. V dropped 8 bases and J dropped 3; count of bases not matched to a gene: 6. Germline V gene lookup returns CDR1 MDHEN and CDR2 SYDVKM. CDR3 length equals 14 residues.

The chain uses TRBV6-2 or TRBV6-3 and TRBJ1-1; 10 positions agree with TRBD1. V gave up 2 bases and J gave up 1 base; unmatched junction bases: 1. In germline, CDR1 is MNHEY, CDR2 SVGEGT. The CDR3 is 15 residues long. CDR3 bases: TGTGCCAGCAGTTACGGGGACAGGGGGAACACTGAAGCTTTCTTT. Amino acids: CASSYGDRGNTEAFF.

The CDR3 sequence: CASSSTGVPNEKLFF. CDR3 coding DNA: TGCGCCAGCAGCTCGACAGGGGTCCCTAATGAAAAACTGTTTTTT. The chain recombines TRBV5-1 with TRBJ1-4, with 8 nucleotides matching TRBD1. The germline V gene encodes CDR1 SGHRS and CDR2 YFSETQ. The V and J ends lost 3 bases and 3 bases, in that order; junction bases with no gene match: 4. The CDR3 has 15 residues.

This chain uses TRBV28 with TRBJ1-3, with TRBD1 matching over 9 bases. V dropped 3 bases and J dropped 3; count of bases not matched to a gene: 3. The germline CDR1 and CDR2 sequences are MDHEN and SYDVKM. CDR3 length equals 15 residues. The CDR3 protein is CASSLGQGSGNTIYF. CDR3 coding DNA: TGTGCCAGCAGTTTGGGACAGGGAAGTGGAAACACCATATATTTT. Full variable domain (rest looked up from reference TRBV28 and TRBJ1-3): DVKVTQSSRYLVKRTGEKVFLECVQDMDHENMFWYRQDPGLGLRLIYFSYDVKMKEKGDIPEGYSVSREKKERFSLILESASTNQTSMYLCASSLGQGSGNTIYFGEGSWLTVV.

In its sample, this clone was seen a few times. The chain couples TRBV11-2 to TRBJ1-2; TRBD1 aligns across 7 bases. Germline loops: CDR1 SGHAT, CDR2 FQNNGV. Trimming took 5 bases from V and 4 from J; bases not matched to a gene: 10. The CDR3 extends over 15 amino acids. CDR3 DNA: TGTGCCAGCAGCCTTCTAACGACAGGGACCTATGGCTACACCTTC. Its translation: CASSLLTTGTYGYTF. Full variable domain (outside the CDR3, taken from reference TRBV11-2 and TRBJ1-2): EAGVAQSPRYKIIEKRQSVAFWCNPISGHATLYWYQQILGQGPKLLIQFQNNGVVDDSQLPKDRFSAERLKGVDSTLKIQPAKLEDSAVYLCASSLLTTGTYGYTFGSGTRLTVV.

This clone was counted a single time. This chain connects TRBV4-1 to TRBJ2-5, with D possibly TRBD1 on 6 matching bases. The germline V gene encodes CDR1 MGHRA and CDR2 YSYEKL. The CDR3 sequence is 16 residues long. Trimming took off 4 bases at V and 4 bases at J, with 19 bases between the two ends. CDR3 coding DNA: TGCGCCAGCAGCCGAGGGATGACAGGAGGCTTAGAGACCCAGTACTTC. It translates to CASSRGMTGGLETQYF.

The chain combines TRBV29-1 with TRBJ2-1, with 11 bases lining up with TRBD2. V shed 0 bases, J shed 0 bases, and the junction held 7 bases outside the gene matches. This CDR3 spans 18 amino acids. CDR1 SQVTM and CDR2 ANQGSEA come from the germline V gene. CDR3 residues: CSVEEPSGRRSSYNEQFF. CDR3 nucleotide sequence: TGCAGCGTTGAAGAGCCTAGCGGGAGGCGTAGCTCCTACAATGAGCAGTTCTTC.

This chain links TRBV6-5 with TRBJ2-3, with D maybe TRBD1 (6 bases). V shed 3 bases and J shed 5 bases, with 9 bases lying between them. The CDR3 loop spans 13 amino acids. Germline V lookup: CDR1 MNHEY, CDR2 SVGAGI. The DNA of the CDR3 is TGTGCCAGCAGTTATCGCAGGGGAGATACGCAGTATTTT. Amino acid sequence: CASSYRRGDTQYF.

CDR3 amino acids: CASSFGLAVDEQYF. The CDR3 DNA is TGTGCCAGCAGCTTTGGACTAGCCGTCGACGAGCAGTACTTC. This chain uses TRBV7-2 with TRBJ2-7, with TRBD2 matching 8 bases. CDR1 is SGHTA and CDR2 is FQGNSA in the germline V gene. CDR3 length equals 14 residues. Germline trimming cut 3 bases from V and 5 bases from J; bases unmatched to any gene: 6.

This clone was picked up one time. CDR3 region: CATRRGSGYEQYF. The CDR3 nucleotides are TGTGCCACCCGTAGGGGCAGTGGGTACGAGCAGTACTTC. V usage is TRBV24-1 and J usage is TRBJ2-7; D possibly corresponds to TRBD1 (5 bases). V shed 9 bases and J shed 4 bases, with 15 bases lying between them. The CDR3 is 13 amino acids. The germline V gene has CDR1 KGHDR and CDR2 SFDVKD.